This is a list of T cell receptor beta chains from one sample in a study of graft-versus-host responses after intestinal transplantation. Using immunoSEQ multiplex PCR, the repertoire was profiled, and TCRdb retains in-frame clones only, with some absent. The table includes 20,000 or so clones, less than 40% detected once. The sequenced sample was alloreactive CD8+ T cells from a mixed lymphocyte reaction culture, obtained before intestinal transplant. The receptor source for this set is a human patient who received an intestinal transplant. CDR3s include the opening cysteine and the closing phenylalanine or tryptophan. Fields, in order: clone size, V gene, J gene, D gene, CDR3 protein, CDR3 DNA. D genes are given only for firm matches. Clone sizes are given selectively: once, few, many, or a class where the clone is expanded.

.,TRBV4-2,TRBJ1-6,.,CASSRGGGLGNSPLHF,TGTGCCAGCAGCCGAGGAGGGGGGCTTGGGAATTCACCCCTCCACTTT
.,TRBV4-1,TRBJ2-3,TRBD2,CASSHLGLVLTDTQYF,TGCGCCAGCAGCCACCTGGGACTAGTCCTCACAGATACGCAGTATTTT
.,TRBV7-9,TRBJ1-6,TRBD1,CASSPKGQGRSPLHF,TGTGCCAGCAGCCCTAAAGGACAGGGGAGATCACCCCTCCACTTT
.,TRBV6-5,TRBJ2-7,.,CASSEAGVEQYF,TGTGCCAGCAGCGAGGCAGGGGTCGAGCAGTACTTC
.,TRBV9,TRBJ2-5,.,CASSVGGGGGETQYF,TGTGCCAGCAGCGTCGGGGGAGGGGGAGGAGAGACCCAGTACTTC
.,TRBV4-1,TRBJ2-7,TRBD2,CASSQVSSGPYEQYF,TGCGCCAGCAGCCAAGTTTCTAGCGGGCCCTACGAGCAGTACTTC
.,TRBV5-4,TRBJ2-7,TRBD1,CASSLLYRDRGPYEQYF,TGTGCCAGCAGCTTGCTCTACCGGGACAGGGGCCCCTACGAGCAGTACTTC
few,TRBV6-5,TRBJ2-7,.,CASSSDGSYEQYF,TGTGCCAGCAGCTCCGACGGCTCCTACGAGCAGTACTTC
.,TRBV11-2,TRBJ2-7,.,CASSLGLFYEQYF,TGTGCCAGCAGCTTGGGACTGTTCTACGAGCAGTACTTC
few,TRBV6-9,TRBJ1-2,.,CASSYVSGRTNYGYTF,TGTGCCAGCAGTTACGTCTCAGGGCGGACTAACTATGGCTACACCTTC
few,TRBV6-1,TRBJ1-2,.,CASSTPREPYGYTF,TGTGCCAGCAGTACGCCCCGGGAGCCATATGGCTACACCTTC
few,TRBV27,TRBJ1-6,.,CASSFTGSPLHF,TGTGCCAGCAGTTTCACAGGGTCACCCCTCCACTTT
.,TRBV6-5,TRBJ1-2,.,CASTPVDSNYGYTF,TGTGCCAGCACCCCAGTTGACTCTAACTATGGCTACACCTTC
.,TRBV13,TRBJ2-7,TRBD1,CASSPPGTGSEQYF,TGTGCCAGCAGCCCCCCCGGGACAGGGTCCGAGCAGTACTTC
.,TRBV10-2,TRBJ2-5,.,CASSELVAEVGETQYF,TGCGCCAGCAGTGAGTTGGTAGCGGAGGTCGGAGAGACCCAGTACTTC
.,TRBV6-5,TRBJ1-2,.,CASSYSADYGYTF,TGTGCCAGCAGTTATTCGGCAGACTATGGCTACACCTTC
few,TRBV29-1,TRBJ1-2,.,CSVEWEPIEGYGYTF,TGCAGCGTTGAGTGGGAGCCGATCGAGGGCTATGGCTACACCTTC
.,TRBV19,TRBJ2-5,.,CASTQGEGSGQETQYF,TGTGCCAGTACCCAGGGGGAGGGTAGCGGACAAGAGACCCAGTACTTC
few,TRBV7-7,TRBJ1-2,TRBD1,CASSRGTDQGNGYTF,TGTGCCAGCAGCAGAGGGACAGACCAAGGAAATGGCTACACCTTC
.,TRBV4-3,TRBJ2-2,.,CASSLAGSGELFF,TGCGCCAGCAGCCTAGCAGGGTCCGGGGAGCTGTTTTTT
.,TRBV28,TRBJ2-3,.,CASSLGDTQYF,TGTGCCAGCAGTTTGGGAGATACGCAGTATTTT
few,TRBV27,TRBJ2-2,.,CASSYSRTGELFF,TGTGCCAGCAGCTATAGCCGGACCGGGGAGCTGTTTTTT
few,TRBV6-8,TRBJ2-7,.,CASRSSYEQYF,TGTGCCAGCAGATCCTCTTACGAGCAGTACTTC
.,TRBV4-3,TRBJ1-1,TRBD1,CASSQLRQGTTEAFF,TGCGCCAGCAGCCAACTCAGACAGGGGACCACTGAAGCTTTCTTT
few,TRBV12-5,TRBJ2-7,.,CASGFSVREQYF,TGTGCTAGTGGTTTTAGTGTCAGAGAGCAGTACTTC
.,TRBV28,TRBJ2-1,TRBD1,CASRPSGQGFSSYNEQFF,TGTGCCAGCAGACCGTCGGGACAGGGCTTTAGCTCCTACAATGAGCAGTTCTTC
.,TRBV9,TRBJ2-6,TRBD1,CASSGEGAPGANVLTF,TGTGCCAGCAGCGGAGAGGGGGCGCCTGGGGCCAACGTCCTGACTTTC
.,TRBV11-2,TRBJ1-1,.,CASSLGRTERMNTEAFF,TGTGCCAGCAGCTTAGGAAGGACAGAGCGAATGAACACTGAAGCTTTCTTT
.,TRBV2,TRBJ1-1,TRBD1,CASLGGTDRVGTEAFF,TGTGCCAGCCTAGGGGGAACGGACAGGGTGGGCACTGAAGCTTTCTTT
.,TRBV7-9,TRBJ1-4,.,CASSLTADKLFF,TGTGCCAGCAGCTTAACAGCTGACAAACTGTTTTTT
.,TRBV4-1,TRBJ1-5,TRBD1,CASSQEGGDQPQHF,TGCGCCAGCAGCCAAGAAGGGGGCGATCAGCCCCAGCATTTT
.,TRBV11-2,TRBJ2-1,TRBD2,CASSLDLAGSPPYNEQFF,TGTGCCAGCAGCTTAGACTTAGCGGGAAGTCCCCCTTACAATGAGCAGTTCTTC
.,TRBV6-5,TRBJ2-3,.,CASSYVGSTDTQYF,TGTGCCAGCAGTTACGTAGGGAGCACAGATACGCAGTATTTT
.,TRBV4-2,TRBJ1-2,.,CASSLQSYLISYGYTF,TGTGCCAGCAGCTTGCAGAGCTACCTTATTAGCTATGGCTACACCTTC
.,TRBV6-5,TRBJ1-1,.,CASTGLVNTEAFF,TGTGCCAGCACTGGTTTGGTCAACACTGAAGCTTTCTTT
few,TRBV9,TRBJ2-7,.,CASSQDEDSSYEQYF,TGTGCCAGCAGCCAAGATGAAGACAGCTCCTACGAGCAGTACTTC
.,TRBV7-9,TRBJ1-5,.,CASSLQGTSPVQLF,TGTGCCAGCAGCTTACAAGGCACATCTCCTGTCCAGCTTTTT
medium-sized,TRBV28,TRBJ2-7,.,CASSSMGAIGEQYF,TGTGCCAGCAGTTCAATGGGGGCGATTGGCGAGCAGTACTTC
medium-sized,TRBV19,TRBJ1-4,.,CASSTEEERSEKLFF,TGTGCCAGTAGTACCGAGGAGGAAAGGAGTGAAAAACTGTTTTTT
.,TRBV7-4,TRBJ1-1,.,CASSLGGIGAFF,TGTGCCAGCAGCTTGGGCGGGATTGGGGCTTTCTTT
medium-sized,TRBV6-5,TRBJ1-5,.,CASSYRGNQPQHF,TGTGCCAGCAGTTACAGGGGCAATCAGCCCCAGCATTTT
.,TRBV6-1,TRBJ2-5,TRBD2,CAISESASGTRETQYF,TGTGCCATCAGTGAGTCGGCTAGCGGGACGCGGGAGACCCAGTACTTC
.,TRBV9,TRBJ1-1,.,CASSPVGYTEAFF,TGTGCCAGCAGCCCCGTGGGGTACACTGAAGCTTTCTTT
.,TRBV29-1,TRBJ2-7,TRBD2,CSVELAGAYEQYF,TGCAGCGTTGAACTAGCGGGAGCCTACGAGCAGTACTTC
.,TRBV9,TRBJ2-3,.,CASSVAGQNTDTQYF,TGTGCCAGCAGCGTAGCCGGACAAAACACAGATACGCAGTATTTT
once,TRBV7-3,TRBJ2-2,TRBD2,CASSRGGAGELFF,TGTGCCAGCAGCCGGGGGGGAGCCGGGGAGCTGTTTTTT
few,TRBV11-2,TRBJ2-7,.,CASSLIQGVYEQYF,TGTGCCAGCAGCTTAATACAGGGTGTCTACGAGCAGTACTTC
.,TRBV29-1,TRBJ1-2,.,CSVGGWQEGRGGYTF,TGCAGCGTTGGAGGGTGGCAGGAAGGCCGGGGAGGCTACACCTTC
.,TRBV11-2,TRBJ1-2,.,CASSFSGKAGYTF,TGTGCCAGCAGCTTTTCAGGGAAGGCTGGCTACACCTTC
few,TRBV19,TRBJ2-7,.,CASSPGTVSYEQYF,TGTGCCAGTAGTCCGGGGACCGTTTCCTACGAGCAGTACTTC
large,TRBV19,TRBJ1-1,.,CASSIGAIEAFF,TGTGCCAGTAGTATCGGTGCTATTGAAGCTTTCTTT
.,TRBV27,TRBJ2-1,.,CASSFSSYNEQFF,TGTGCCAGCAGTTTCTCTTCCTACAATGAGCAGTTCTTC
.,TRBV9,TRBJ2-3,.,CASSGPSGSLTDTQYF,TGTGCCAGCAGCGGGCCGAGTGGGTCCCTCACAGATACGCAGTATTTT
.,TRBV28,TRBJ2-5,.,CASRGDGQETQYF,TGTGCCAGCAGAGGGGACGGCCAAGAGACCCAGTACTTC
.,TRBV7-6,TRBJ1-3,.,CASSLTGTSGNTIYF,TGTGCCAGCAGCTTAACGGGAACTAGCGGAAACACCATATATTTT